What follows are 32 T cell receptor beta chains derived from one specimen sequenced in a study of persistence of HIV-infected CD4 T cells. These receptors' targets are unknown. This was the immunoSEQ version 4 assay in survey mode. Here immunoSEQ multiplex PCR was the method, and the copy in TCRdb shows in-frame clones only, minus some. This sample carries 6,500 to 8,500 clones, roughly three fifths of them seen once, and the ten largest clones take under 20%. Stimulation used around 9.1 ug/mL lysate from CMV-infected fibroblasts. Sorting selected CD4+ T cells upregulating both CD40 ligand and CD69. Material: CD4+ T cells sorted from PBMCs after approximately 19-hour stimulation, obtained from a patient who received antiretroviral therapy. These receptors all stem from an adult man with HIV who was CMV-seropositive.

This clone was observed a few times. The rearrangement uses TRBV7-2 and TRBJ1-1, with unresolved D. V was clipped by 3 bases and J by 1 base, with 12 bases between them. Germline V lookup: CDR1 SGHTA, CDR2 FQGNSA. The CDR3 loop spans 15 amino acids. CDR3 protein: CASSFSSAGNTEAFF. The CDR3 nucleotides read TGTGCCAGCAGCTTTAGTTCCGCAGGGAACACTGAAGCTTTCTTT.

In this sample, this clone is medium-sized. Other DNA sequences in this sample translate to the same CDR3. The V call is TRBV27, the J call TRBJ2-7; possibly TRBD2 for D (5 bases). The V end was cut by 4 bases, the J end by 0 bases, with 7 bases between. This CDR3 contains 13 residues. From germline, CDR1 is MNHEY and CDR2 SMNVEV (reference sequence). The CDR3 here is CASSSGDSYEQYF. The CDR3 DNA sequence: TGTGCCAGCAGTTCCGGGGACTCCTACGAGCAGTACTTC.

The chain has TRBV19 and TRBJ2-7, with TRBD1 as a possible D gene (6 bases). This CDR3 spans 15 amino acids. Trimming stripped 3 bases from V and 2 bases from J, with 14 bases between. Germline V lookup: CDR1 LNHDA, CDR2 SQIVND (reference sequence). CDR3 residues: CASSILGQGPYEQYF. CDR3 nucleotides: TGTGCCAGTAGTATCCTGGGGCAGGGGCCCTACGAGCAGTACTTC.

This clone was detected once. This chain uses TRBV5-4 with TRBJ1-6; TRBD1 might be the D (5 bases). V lost 2 bases and J lost 7, with 10 bases in between. Germline CDR1 is SGHNT and CDR2 is YYREEE (reference sequence). The CDR3 sequence is 14 residues long. The chain's CDR3 is CASSLGGANSPLHF. The CDR3 DNA sequence: TGTGCCAGCAGCTTAGGCGGGGCAAATTCACCCCTCCACTTT.

This clone was detected only a few times. The chain links TRBV28 to TRBJ1-3; D ambiguous. With 4 bases removed from V and 0 bases from J, the gap between germline ends came to 13 bases. CDR3 size: 16 residues. Germline CDR1 and CDR2: MDHEN and SYDVKM. The CDR3 region is CASSSPGSDSGNTIYF. As DNA, the CDR3 is TGTGCCAGCAGTTCCCCAGGTTCCGACTCTGGAAACACCATATATTTT.

J is TRBJ2-7 and V is TRBV4-2; TRBD1 aligns across 10 bases. The germline V gene has CDR1 LGHNA and CDR2 YNFKEQ. J gave up 1 base and V 0 bases, and 3 bases lay outside the gene matches. The CDR3 extends over 16 amino acids. The CDR3 DNA is TGTGCCAGCAGCCAAGATCCGGGACAGGGGTCCTACGAGCAGTACTTC. This sequence encodes CASSQDPGQGSYEQYF.

The V call is TRBV30, the J call TRBJ2-7; D remains ambiguous. This CDR3 region has 13 residues. CDR1 and CDR2 (germline): GTSNPN, SVGIG (reference sequence). The V and J ends lost 8 bases and 3 bases respectively, with 17 bases between them. The CDR3 DNA is TGTGCCCTCTCCCCTGGATATAACTACGAGCAGTACTTC. This translates into CALSPGYNYEQYF.

This clone has more than one count but fewer than ten. This chain connects TRBV10-2 to TRBJ1-5; D remains unclear. The germline V gene encodes CDR1 WSHSY and CDR2 SAAADI. The V gene lost 0 bases and the J gene lost 3 bases, with 6 bases spanning the gap. The CDR3 is made up of 14 amino acids. The CDR3 is CASSESGFNQPQHF. The CDR3 DNA sequence: TGCGCCAGCAGTGAGTCCGGGTTCAATCAGCCCCAGCATTTT.

The rearrangement links TRBV6-5 to TRBJ1-1, with a possible D match to TRBD1 (6 bases). Trimming stripped 6 bases from V and 4 bases from J, with 15 bases between. Germline values: CDR1 MNHEY, CDR2 SVGAGI. The CDR3 totals 14 residues. The CDR3 region has the DNA TGTGCCAGCAGCTTTCAGGGGAGTAGCACTGAAGCTTTCTTT. Translated, it gives CASSFQGSSTEAFF.

The chain combines TRBV19 with TRBJ1-1, with D possibly TRBD1 on 5 matching bases. This CDR3 has 13 amino acids. The V and J ends lost 5 bases and 3 bases respectively, with 10 bases between them. The germline V gene encodes CDR1 LNHDA and CDR2 SQIVND (reference sequence). The CDR3 region is CASSEARDTEAFF. CDR3 nucleotides: TGTGCCAGTAGTGAGGCCAGGGACACTGAAGCTTTCTTT. Drawing the rest from reference TRBV19 and TRBJ1-1, the complete variable domain is DGGITQSPKYLFRKEGQNVTLSCEQNLNHDAMYWYRQDPGQGLRLIYYSQIVNDFQKGDIAEGYSVSREKKESFPLTVTSAQKNPTAFYLCASSEARDTEAFFGQGTRLTVV.

Turning to this clone: The junction does not match germline at one end; this may be a read error. V gene TRBV4-1 combines with J gene TRBJ2-2; D is tentatively TRBD1 or TRBD2 (7 bases each). The CDR3 consists of 18 residues. Germline V gene lookup returns CDR1 MGHRA and CDR2 YSYEKL. The chain's CDR3 is CARSQLQGGPANTGELFF. In nucleotides, the CDR3 is TGCGCCCGCAGCCAACTCCAGGGGGGGCCGGCAAACACCGGGGAGCTGTTTTTT.

V and J are TRBV3-1 (or the pseudogene TRBV3-2) and TRBJ1-5, with D uncertain. Trimming took 4 bases from V and 4 from J, leaving 17 bases between them. This CDR3 is 16 amino acids long. Germline CDR1 reads LGHDT; CDR2 reads YNNKEL (reference sequence). The CDR3 here is CASSPNGLMENQPQHF. The CDR3 DNA reads TGTGCCAGCAGCCCAAATGGGTTGATGGAGAATCAGCCCCAGCATTTT.

V gene TRBV30 combines with J gene TRBJ2-3, with D unclear. The CDR3 sequence is 15 residues long. V lost 3 bases and J lost 5, with 18 bases in between. In germline, CDR1 is GTSNPN, CDR2 SVGIG (reference sequence). Here the CDR3 DNA reads TGTGCCTGGAGCAAGCAGAAGTCTTTTGAAGATACGCAGTATTTT. The encoded protein is CAWSKQKSFEDTQYF.

The chain is built from TRBV6-5 and TRBJ1-1; TRBD1 agrees at 7 bases. CDR3 length: 14 amino acids. V lost 8 bases and J lost 0; bases outside the gene matches: 6. Germline CDR1 MNHEY, CDR2 SVGAGI. The CDR3 spells CASSRGLMNTEAFF. In DNA, the CDR3 is TGTGCCAGCTCCAGGGGGTTAATGAACACTGAAGCTTTCTTT.

V and J are TRBV5-1 and TRBJ1-2, with TRBD1 as a possible D gene (6 bases). Trimming cost V 5 bases and J 1 base, with 9 bases left between them. CDR3 length: 13 residues. Germline V lookup: CDR1 SGHRS, CDR2 YFSETQ. CDR3 in amino acids: CASRQGSNYGYTF. Here the CDR3 DNA reads TGCGCCAGCAGACAGGGAAGTAACTATGGCTACACCTTC.

The V call is TRBV7-8, the J call TRBJ1-1; no clear D gene. The CDR3 runs to 13 residues. Germline V gene lookup returns CDR1 SGHVS and CDR2 FQNEAQ. V lost 5 bases and J 5 bases, leaving 12 bases between the germline ends. In DNA, the CDR3 is TGTGCCAGCAGCCTTTTCTCGGCGACTGAAGCTTTCTTT. Its protein product is CASSLFSATEAFF.

The rearrangement links TRBV30 to TRBJ1-1, with TRBD1 as a possible D gene (5 bases). Germline V lookup: CDR1 GTSNPN, CDR2 SVGIG (reference sequence). Trimming removed 5 bases at V and 1 base at J, with 11 bases between. The CDR3 has 13 amino acids. CDR3 coding DNA: TGTGCCTGGTTAGCAGGGAGGAACACTGAAGCTTTCTTT. It specifies CAWLAGRNTEAFF.

The chain combines TRBV25-1 with TRBJ2-3; D call uncertain. V dropped 1 base and J dropped 1 base, with 3 bases sitting between them. The CDR3 covers 13 residues. CDR1 and CDR2 from the germline V gene are MGHDK and SYGVNS. The CDR3 spells CASSEFGTDTQYF. CDR3 bases: TGTGCCAGCAGTGAATTCGGCACAGATACGCAGTATTTT.

The V gene is TRBV5-6, the J gene TRBJ2-1, with a weak D call TRBD1 (6 bases). Trimming removed 4 bases from V and 7 bases from J, with 15 bases in between. Germline V gives CDR1 SGHDT, CDR2 YYEEEE. The CDR3 is made up of 14 amino acids. CDR3 sequence reads: CASSPTGSRNEQFF. The CDR3 nucleotides are TGTGCCAGCAGCCCGACAGGTAGTCGGAATGAGCAGTTCTTC.

V and J are TRBV29-1 and TRBJ1-1, with D hard to call. The CDR3 covers 13 residues. In germline, CDR1 is SQVTM, CDR2 ANQGSEA. The V end lost 6 bases, the J end lost 0 bases, and 11 bases lay between the germline ends. The CDR3 sequence is CSVQLTLNTEAFF. For the CDR3, the DNA is TGCAGCGTCCAGTTGACTTTGAACACTGAAGCTTTCTTT.

This chain connects TRBV7-2 to TRBJ2-2; no firm D call. The V end was cut by 0 bases, the J end by 6 bases, with 8 bases between. Germline V lookup: CDR1 SGHTA, CDR2 FQGNSA. This CDR3 contains 14 residues. DNA for the CDR3: TGTGCCAGCAGCTTAGCGCCGGATGCCGGGGAGCTGTTTTTT. It is translated as CASSLAPDAGELFF.

This clone was detected once. The chain is built from TRBV27 and TRBJ1-1, with D tentatively TRBD1 (5 bases). This CDR3 is built from 18 residues. Germline V lookup: CDR1 MNHEY, CDR2 SMNVEV (reference sequence). V shed 0 bases and J shed 4 bases, with 21 bases lying between them. This CDR3 reads CASSLSRGRDFPTTEAFF. In DNA, the CDR3 is TGTGCCAGCAGTTTATCGAGGGGTAGGGACTTTCCGACCACTGAAGCTTTCTTT.

Only a few counts were recorded for this clone. The gene calls are TRBV5-1 and TRBJ1-5, with a weak D call TRBD1 (6 bases). Deletions cut 0 bases from V and 2 bases from J, with 9 bases between. The germline CDR1 and CDR2 sequences are SGHRS and YFSETQ. CDR3 size: 15 residues. In nucleotides, the CDR3 is TGCGCCAGCAGCTTGGAGGGGGAACGCAATCAGCCCCAGCATTTT. It codes for CASSLEGERNQPQHF.

The CDR3 loop reads CASSKSRDSSYEQYF. The CDR3 DNA sequence: TGTGCCAGCAGCAAGAGCCGGGACAGCTCCTACGAGCAGTACTTC. J is TRBJ2-7 and V is TRBV21-1; TRBD1 is taken as the D call from the table, unchecked against the DNA. TRBV21-1 is annotated as a pseudogene. The CDR3 is made up of 15 amino acids.

J is TRBJ2-2 and V is TRBV4-1; possibly TRBD2 for D (6 bases). Germline CDR1 reads MGHRA; CDR2 reads YSYEKL. V gave up 3 bases and J gave up 6 bases, with 17 bases separating them. This CDR3 has 16 amino acids. The CDR3 region has the DNA TGCGCCAGCAGCCAGGGCCAGCGGGCAGCCTCCGGGGAGCTGTTTTTT. Its protein is CASSQGQRAASGELFF.

In this sample, this clone turned up once. The chain recombines TRBV7-2 with TRBJ1-5, with TRBD1 as a possible D gene (5 bases). Trimming shortened V by 5 bases and J by 5 bases, and 13 bases separated the two germline ends. The CDR3 is made up of 14 amino acids. Looked up from germline, CDR1 is SGHTA and CDR2 is FQGNSA. The CDR3 here is CASSVQGSDQPQHF. In nucleotides, the CDR3 is TGTGCCAGCAGCGTCCAGGGTAGTGATCAGCCCCAGCATTTT.

A note on this clone: Other DNA sequences in this sample translate to the same CDR3. V is TRBV5-6 and J is TRBJ2-3; tentatively, D is TRBD2 (5 bases). Germline V gene lookup returns CDR1 SGHDT and CDR2 YYEEEE. Trimming took off 0 bases at V and 4 bases at J, with 9 bases between the two ends. The CDR3 is 14 amino acids. This chain's CDR3 is CASSLVRGADTQYF. CDR3 DNA: TGTGCCAGCAGCTTGGTCCGGGGAGCAGATACGCAGTATTTT. Full variable domain (remainder filled in from reference TRBV5-6 and TRBJ2-3): DAGVTQSPTHLIKTRGQQVTLRCSPKSGHDTVSWYQQALGQGPQFIFQYYEEEERQRGNFPDRFSGHQFPNYSSELNVNALLLGDSALYLCASSLVRGADTQYFGPGTRLTVL.

This chain joins TRBV5-5 and TRBJ1-1; D remains unclear. CDR1 and CDR2 (germline): SGHKS, YYEKEE (reference sequence). The length of the CDR3 is 15 residues. Trimming removed 0 bases at V and 8 bases at J, with 17 bases between. This CDR3 is CASSLELKVQTEAFF. DNA for the CDR3: TGTGCCAGCAGCTTGGAATTGAAGGTACAGACAGAAGCTTTCTTT.

This clone was detected once. The V and J genes are TRBV6-5 and TRBJ1-3, with D uncertain. This CDR3 is 14 amino acids long. The V gene lost 4 bases and the J gene lost 4 bases, with 11 bases spanning the gap. CDR1 is MNHEY, CDR2 SVGAGI, per germline. CDR3 residues: CASSSKPSGNTIYF. The CDR3 nucleotides are TGTGCCAGCAGTTCTAAACCATCCGGAAACACCATATATTTT.

The J gene is TRBJ2-1, the V gene TRBV3-1 (or the pseudogene TRBV3-2); tentatively, D is TRBD1 or TRBD2 (5 bases each). From germline, CDR1 is LGHDT and CDR2 YNNKEL (reference sequence). The CDR3 is 14 residues long. V lost 3 bases, J lost 2 bases, and 8 bases lay in between. The CDR3 DNA sequence: TGTGCCAGCAGCCAGGGGACGCCCTACAATGAGCAGTTCTTC. Translation gives CASSQGTPYNEQFF.

The gene calls are TRBV28 and TRBJ1-5; perhaps TRBD1 as D (6 bases). The V gene's germline CDR1 is MDHEN and CDR2 SYDVKM. Between the trimmed V and J ends, which lost 1 base and 0 bases, there was a span of 19 bases. The CDR3 totals 19 residues. The CDR3 reads CASSLSSGAGYYSNQPQHF. The CDR3 bases are TGTGCCAGCAGTTTATCGTCGGGGGCAGGGTATTATAGCAATCAGCCCCAGCATTTT.

This clone was found a few times. V and J are TRBV5-1 and TRBJ2-7, with D hard to call. Trimming left V 5 bases short and J 1 base short, with 13 bases between. Germline CDR1 and CDR2: SGHRS and YFSETQ. The CDR3 consists of 14 residues. The CDR3 DNA is TGCGCCAGCAGGGATAGGGCAGATTCCTACGAGCAGTACTTC. This codes for CASRDRADSYEQYF. The full variable domain, its missing parts supplied by reference TRBV5-1 and TRBJ2-7, is KAGVTQTPRYLIKTRGQQVTLSCSPISGHRSVSWYQQTPGQGLQFLFEYFSETQRNKGNFPGRFSGRQFSNSRSEMNVSTLELGDSALYLCASRDRADSYEQYFGPGTRLTVT.